Below are 28 T cell receptor beta chains sequenced from a single sample in a study of T cells after yellow fever vaccination. TCRdb processed the 5' RACE reads anew with MiXCR; each CDR3 protein has one entry. This sample yields about 340,000 distinct CDR3 sequences, of which approximately 9% are seen a single time; approximately 18% belongs to the top ten. Sequences were derived from PBMCs, sampled on the day of the first yellow fever vaccination. Receptor source: a man younger than 30 who received the YFV17D yellow fever vaccine.

The chain is built from TRBV4-1 and TRBJ2-5, with D possibly matching TRBD2 (5 bases). The CDR3 covers 15 residues. Germline-derived CDR1 and CDR2 are MGHRA and YSYEKL. The germline V and J ends were trimmed by 0 bases and 2 bases, with 10 bases remaining between them. The DNA of the CDR3 is TGCGCCAGCAGCCAAGATTCCCTAGCACAAGAGACCCAGTACTTC. It translates to CASSQDSLAQETQYF.

This clonotype was detected many times. The chain combines TRBV11-2 with TRBJ2-3, with unresolved D. The germline V and J ends were trimmed by 4 bases and 4 bases, with 15 bases remaining between them. Germline V gives CDR1 SGHAT, CDR2 FQNNGV. CDR3 length equals 15 residues. The CDR3 region has the DNA TGTGCCAGCAGCTCCCTGGGTCAAGCGCCAGATACGCAGTATTTT. Translated, it gives CASSSLGQAPDTQYF.

This clonotype was detected many times. The chain joins TRBV6-2 or TRBV6-3 to TRBJ1-1; D is uncertain. Germline CDR1 is MNHEY and CDR2 is SVGEGT. CDR3 length: 15 amino acids. With 2 bases removed from V and 4 bases from J, the gap between germline ends came to 14 bases. The CDR3 reads CASSYNQEGSTEAFF. Here the CDR3 DNA reads TGTGCCAGCAGTTACAATCAAGAGGGTAGCACTGAAGCTTTCTTT.

In this sample, this clonotype turned up a few times. The chain couples TRBV20-1 to TRBJ2-1; 8 bases match TRBD2. Per germline, CDR1 DFQATT and CDR2 SNEGSKA (reference sequence). The CDR3 is made up of 19 amino acids. The trim removed 4 bases at V and 4 bases at J, leaving 21 bases unmatched. In DNA form, the CDR3 reads TGCAGTGCTACTTCTTCTTGGATCAGCGGGGGATCTTCTTACAATGAGCAGTTCTTC. Translation: CSATSSWISGGSSYNEQFF.

For this clonotype: A single base separates this from a much larger clone, so it may be a read error. This rearrangement joins TRBV7-2 to TRBJ2-5; TRBD2 might be the D (7 bases). The germline V gene has CDR1 SGHTA and CDR2 FQGNSA. Trimming cost V 4 bases and J 6 bases, with 21 bases left between them. The CDR3 contains 16 residues. For the CDR3, the DNA is TGTGCCAGCAGCTCTCTAGCGCGGGGGCCGTTAAAGACCCAGTACTTC. It codes for CASSSLARGPLKTQYF. Combining the CDR3 with reference TRBV7-2 and TRBJ2-5 gives the whole variable domain GAGVSQSPSNKVTEKGKDVELRCDPISGHTALYWYRQSLGQGLEFLIYFQGNSAPDKSGLPSDRFSAERTGGSVSTLTIQRTQQEDSAVYLCASSSLARGPLKTQYFGPGTRLLVL.

For this clonotype: A much bigger clone sits one base away, suggesting this may be a read error. This rearrangement joins TRBV12-3 or TRBV12-4 to TRBJ1-1, with 10 bases matching TRBD1. The CDR3 is 15 amino acids. The CDR3 sequence is CTSSLTGGGNTEAFF. In nucleotides, the CDR3 is TGTACCAGCAGTTTGACAGGGGGCGGGAACACTGAAGCTTTCTTT.

This clonotype was observed a handful of times. The chain couples TRBV9 to TRBJ1-5; 8 bases fit TRBD1. There are 15 residues in the CDR3. The V segment lost 4 bases and the J segment 7 bases; nucleotides outside the gene matches: 10. The germline gives CDR1 SGDLS, CDR2 YYNGEE. In nucleotides, the CDR3 is TGTGCCAGCAGCCCCCGGACAGGGCCGGGGCAGCCCCAGCATTTT. This translates into CASSPRTGPGQPQHF.

This clonotype was seen more than once but under ten times. The chain couples TRBV11-2 to TRBJ2-5; D is uncertain. Trimming shortened V by 4 bases and J by 4 bases, and 10 bases separated the two germline ends. There are 13 residues in the CDR3. Germline V gene data show CDR1 as SGHAT and CDR2 as FQNNGV. CDR3 coding DNA: TGTGCCAGCAGCTCCTCGTCGCCAGAGACCCAGTACTTC. Translation gives CASSSSSPETQYF.

The chain employs TRBV24-1 and TRBJ2-2, with D perhaps assigned TRBD1 or TRBD2 (7 bases each). This CDR3 contains 16 residues. Germline V gene data show CDR1 as KGHDR and CDR2 as SFDVKD. Trimming removed 4 bases from V and 4 bases from J, with 15 bases in between. The CDR3 loop is CATSDPGGATTGELFF. The CDR3 bases are TGTGCCACCAGTGACCCAGGGGGGGCCACCACCGGGGAGCTGTTTTTT.

Only a few counts were recorded for this clonotype. The rearrangement uses TRBV6-2 or TRBV6-3 and TRBJ2-5, with D maybe TRBD1 (6 bases). The CDR3 totals 14 residues. Germline assignment: CDR1 MNHEY and CDR2 SVGEGT. The V end was cut by 5 bases, the J end by 5 bases, with 15 bases between. The CDR3 DNA is TGTGCCAGCAGTCCAGGGGATTCGTGGGAGACCCAGTACTTC. This sequence encodes CASSPGDSWETQYF.

A few counts support this clonotype. V is TRBV5-6 and J is TRBJ1-1; D is perhaps TRBD1 (5 bases). The germline V gene has CDR1 SGHDT and CDR2 YYEEEE. The length of the CDR3 is 15 residues. The germline V and J ends were trimmed by 4 bases and 5 bases, with 18 bases remaining between them. The CDR3 sequence is CASSLTTGAGTEAFF. For the CDR3, the DNA is TGTGCCAGCAGCCTCACTACAGGAGCCGGGACTGAAGCTTTCTTT.

V is TRBV5-5 and J is TRBJ2-3, with D unresolved. The CDR3 is 12 amino acids. Germline V CDR1 and CDR2: SGHKS, YYEKEE (reference sequence). V gave up 4 bases and J gave up 6 bases, with 9 bases separating them. The CDR3: CASSPVSDTQYF. The CDR3 DNA reads as TGTGCCAGCAGCCCGGTTTCGGATACGCAGTATTTT.

The chain links TRBV20-1 to TRBJ2-5, with 7 bases matching TRBD2. CDR1 is DFQATT and CDR2 is SNEGSKA in the germline V gene (reference sequence). This CDR3 region has 14 residues. The V segment lost 5 bases and the J segment 2 bases; nucleotides outside the gene matches: 8. The CDR3 spells CSAENPGLQETQYF. Here the CDR3 DNA reads TGCAGTGCTGAAAACCCGGGACTACAAGAGACCCAGTACTTC.

This clonotype was seen many times. This chain uses TRBV7-2 with TRBJ2-1; 8 bases match TRBD2. J gave up 6 bases and V 5 bases, and 6 bases lay outside the gene matches. This CDR3 spans 14 amino acids. Germline V lookup: CDR1 SGHTA, CDR2 FQGNSA. CDR3 sequence (DNA): TGTGCCAGCAGCCGGGGACTAGTGGGCAATGAGCAGTTCTTC. Translating gives CASSRGLVGNEQFF.

The rearrangement links TRBV4-3 to TRBJ1-4, with D hard to call. The germline gives CDR1 LGHNA, CDR2 YSLEER. The CDR3 sequence is 14 residues long. Trimming left V 0 bases short and J 0 bases short, with 2 bases between. CDR3 region: CASSQDTTNEKLFF. CDR3 in DNA: TGCGCCAGCAGCCAAGACACAACTAATGAAAAACTGTTTTTT.

This clonotype was picked up a small number of times. The rearrangement links TRBV7-9 to TRBJ2-5; TRBD2 is a possible D gene (6 bases). The CDR3 has 15 amino acids. V lost 11 bases, J lost 0 bases, and 19 bases lay in between. Germline values: CDR1 SEHNR, CDR2 FQNEAQ (reference sequence). This CDR3 is CAGAPGAGYQETQYF. The CDR3 DNA is TGTGCCGGAGCCCCGGGCGCGGGATACCAAGAGACCCAGTACTTC. Using reference TRBV7-9 and TRBJ2-5 for the parts outside the CDR3, the full variable domain is DTGVSQNPRHKITKRGQNVTFRCDPISEHNRLYWYRQTLGQGPEFLTYFQNEAQLEKSRLLSDRFSAERPKGSFSTLEIQRTEQGDSAMYLCAGAPGAGYQETQYFGPGTRLLVL.

This clonotype was counted at least ten times. This chain links TRBV20-1 with TRBJ1-2, with D perhaps matching TRBD1 (6 bases). The CDR3 totals 12 residues. V lost 6 bases and J lost 8, with 16 bases in between. Germline lookup yields CDR1 DFQATT and CDR2 SNEGSKA (reference sequence). In DNA, the CDR3 is TGCAGTGCCACTATGGGACAACGCGGCTACACCTTC. Its protein is CSATMGQRGYTF.

This clonotype was observed a handful of times. The V and J genes are TRBV5-1 and TRBJ2-1; D remains unclear. The CDR3 runs 12 residues. V was cut by 4 bases and J by 12 bases, with 14 bases left in between. Per germline, CDR1 SGHRS and CDR2 YFSETQ. CDR3 region: CASSDGRISQFF. CDR3 in DNA: TGCGCCAGCAGCGATGGCAGGATTTCGCAGTTCTTC.

The chain employs TRBV29-1 and TRBJ2-1; 12 bases match TRBD2. The length of the CDR3 is 12 residues. Trimming cost V 8 bases and J 10 bases; bases outside gene matches: 6. Germline V CDR1 and CDR2: SQVTM, ANQGSEA. Written as DNA, the CDR3 is TGCAGCACGGGACTAGCGGGTCTGGAGCAGTTCTTC. This translates into CSTGLAGLEQFF.

This clonotype turned up a few times. V is TRBV7-2 and J is TRBJ2-4, with D perhaps TRBD2 (5 bases). The germline V gene encodes CDR1 SGHTA and CDR2 FQGNSA. The CDR3 is 12 amino acids. With 1 base removed from V and 8 bases from J, the gap between germline ends came to 6 bases. The CDR3 DNA sequence: TGTGCCAGCAGCTTAGGGAGGTACATTCAGTACTTC. Amino acids: CASSLGRYIQYF.

The J gene is TRBJ2-2, the V gene TRBV6-5, with D tentatively TRBD1 (6 bases). Germline V gene sequence: CDR1 MNHEY, CDR2 SVGAGI. This CDR3 has 15 residues. V lost 0 bases, J lost 2 bases, and 7 bases lay in between. The CDR3 loop reads CASSYSGANTGELFF. For the CDR3, the DNA is TGTGCCAGCAGTTACTCGGGGGCCAACACCGGGGAGCTGTTTTTT.

The chain joins TRBV18 to TRBJ1-1; the D gene is possibly TRBD1 (5 bases). V was cut by 0 bases and J by 0 bases, with 11 bases left in between. The CDR3 runs to 16 residues. The germline gives CDR1 KGHSH, CDR2 LQKENI. CDR3 loop: CASSPPVGALNTEAFF. CDR3 nucleotides: TGTGCCAGCTCACCACCGGTCGGGGCCCTGAACACTGAAGCTTTCTTT.

The chain joins TRBV3-1 to TRBJ1-5; no clear D gene. In germline, CDR1 is LGHDT, CDR2 YNNKEL (reference sequence). CDR3 size: 13 residues. V gave up 0 bases and J gave up 5 bases, with 5 bases separating them. This CDR3 is CASSQDLDQPQHF. In nucleotides, the CDR3 is TGTGCCAGCAGCCAAGACCTGGATCAGCCCCAGCATTTT.

This clonotype was counted between two and nine times. The CDR3 region is CSAKASYEQYF. The CDR3 bases are TGCAGCGCGAAGGCGTCCTACGAGCAGTACTTC. V gene TRBV29-1 combines with J gene TRBJ2-7; unclear D gene. Trimming left V 7 bases short and J 1 base short, with 8 bases between. Germline V gene lookup returns CDR1 SQVTM and CDR2 ANQGSEA. CDR3 length: 11 amino acids.

The chain has TRBV7-6 and TRBJ1-5; D remains ambiguous. Between the trimmed V and J ends, which lost 3 bases and 3 bases, there was a span of 9 bases. The CDR3 is made up of 14 amino acids. Germline assignment: CDR1 SGHVS and CDR2 FNYEAQ. The CDR3 protein is CASSLWGDNQPQHF. The CDR3 DNA reads as TGTGCCAGCAGCTTGTGGGGAGACAATCAGCCCCAGCATTTT.

There are a few counts of this clonotype. V gene TRBV28 combines with J gene TRBJ1-5; D unresolved. Trimming shortened V by 5 bases and J by 7 bases, and 9 bases separated the two germline ends. CDR1 MDHEN and CDR2 SYDVKM come from the germline V gene. The CDR3 spans 12 residues. The CDR3: CASSRGIQPQHF. In DNA form, the CDR3 reads TGTGCCAGCAGTCGAGGTATACAGCCCCAGCATTTT.

The sample holds a few counts of this clonotype. The gene calls are TRBV12-3 or TRBV12-4 and TRBJ2-1; 8 bases fit TRBD2. The CDR3 has 14 residues. J gave up 3 bases and V 7 bases, and 5 bases lay outside the gene matches. Here the CDR3 reads CASTIAGGYNEQFF. CDR3 nucleotides: TGTGCCAGCACCATTGCGGGGGGCTACAATGAGCAGTTCTTC.

This clonotype was recorded many times. V and J are TRBV5-1 and TRBJ2-1; TRBD1 aligns across 7 bases. V trimming: 4 bases; J trimming: 8 bases; junction bases outside the gene matches: 12. The CDR3 runs 15 residues. CDR1 and CDR2 (germline): SGHRS, YFSETQ. CDR3 DNA sequence: TGCGCCAGCAGCCTCTACCGGGACAGAGTTTATGAGCAGTTCTTC. This sequence encodes CASSLYRDRVYEQFF.